One and the same sample provided the 12 T cell receptor beta chains below, sequenced in a study of shared clonotypes between healthy human individuals. Clones were read by immunoSEQ multiplex PCR, and TCRdb kept only the in-frame ones, dropping some. This table has around 2.5 million clones, roughly 93% appearing once. Sequencing used naive CD4+ T cells from PBMCs. Sample subset: CD45RA+ positively selected. These TCRs come from a man aged 18 to 30 in good health. Some clones in this sample may be carry-over from other donors' samples.

Notes on this clone: Different DNA sequences within this sample yield the same CDR3. The CDR3 nucleotides read TGTGCCAGCAGTTTAGGGGTCAATGAGCAGTTCTTC. This translates into CASSLGVNEQFF. The chain couples TRBV28 to TRBJ2-1; D gene unclear. V lost 2 bases to trimming and J lost 6 bases, with 5 bases between them. The CDR3 sequence is 12 residues long. Germline V lookup: CDR1 MDHEN, CDR2 SYDVKM.

This clone was detected once. The V call is TRBV6-6, the J call TRBJ1-4; the D gene is possibly TRBD1 (6 bases). Germline CDR1 MNHNY, CDR2 SVGAGI (reference sequence). With 2 bases removed from V and 3 bases from J, the gap between germline ends came to 13 bases. The CDR3 extends over 16 amino acids. In DNA, the CDR3 is TGTGCCAGCAGTTACGAGGGGGGCCCGGCTAATGAAAAACTGTTTTTT. It codes for CASSYEGGPANEKLFF.

The CDR3 here is CASSERQGAPSMNTEAFF. The CDR3 region has the DNA TGTGCCAGCAGCGAGCGACAGGGGGCCCCCTCCATGAACACTGAAGCTTTCTTT. The chain is built from TRBV9 and TRBJ1-1; 10 bases fit TRBD1. V shed 3 bases, J shed 0 bases, and the junction held 11 bases outside the gene matches. CDR1 SGDLS and CDR2 YYNGEE come from the germline V gene. The CDR3 extends over 18 amino acids.

The chain couples TRBV6-5 to TRBJ2-7; D might be TRBD1 (6 bases). Trimming took off 5 bases at V and 2 bases at J, with 13 bases between the two ends. Germline CDR1 is MNHEY and CDR2 is SVGAGI. CDR3 size: 14 residues. The CDR3 here is CASSRQGSPYEQYF. Written as DNA, the CDR3 is TGTGCCAGCAGTCGCCAGGGGAGTCCCTACGAGCAGTACTTC.

The chain couples TRBV28 to TRBJ2-7, with TRBD2 as a possible D gene (5 bases). Germline assignment: CDR1 MDHEN and CDR2 SYDVKM. This CDR3 is 14 amino acids long. V dropped 7 bases and J dropped 5 bases, with 18 bases sitting between them. DNA of the CDR3: TGTGCCAGCATCCACTCGGGGATGGCGCACGAGCAGTACTTC. This sequence encodes CASIHSGMAHEQYF.

The chain couples TRBV5-1 to TRBJ2-7; the D gene is possibly TRBD2 (6 bases). Germline V gene data show CDR1 as SGHRS and CDR2 as YFSETQ. V was shortened by 4 bases and J by 7 bases, with 18 bases between the two germline ends. CDR3 length equals 14 residues. CDR3: CASSRGLRFGEQYF. CDR3 DNA: TGCGCCAGCAGCCGGGGACTCCGGTTCGGGGAGCAGTACTTC.

There are a few counts of this clone. V usage is TRBV30 and J usage is TRBJ1-5; 7 bases map to TRBD1. This CDR3 has 16 residues. CDR1 and CDR2 (germline): GTSNPN, SVGIG (reference sequence). V shed 2 bases, J shed 1 base, and the junction held 8 bases outside the gene matches. The CDR3 region is CAWSTTGVSSNQPQHF. CDR3 bases: TGTGCCTGGAGTACAACAGGGGTCTCAAGCAATCAGCCCCAGCATTTT.

The gene calls are TRBV5-1 and TRBJ2-1, with 8 bases identical to TRBD2. Trimming removed 2 bases from V and 6 bases from J; junction bases left unmatched: 13. This CDR3 comprises 17 residues. Looked up from germline, CDR1 is SGHRS and CDR2 is YFSETQ. The CDR3: CASSLPRGGRRTNEQFF. The DNA of the CDR3 is TGCGCCAGCAGCTTACCCCGCGGGGGGAGACGAACCAATGAGCAGTTCTTC.

V usage is TRBV19 and J usage is TRBJ1-5, with D possibly TRBD1 on 5 matching bases. V gave up 8 bases and J gave up 4 bases, with 15 bases separating them. This CDR3 is built from 14 residues. Germline-derived CDR1 and CDR2 are LNHDA and SQIVND (reference sequence). Here the CDR3 DNA reads TGTGCCAGTCAGATACTTGACAGTAATCAGCCCCAGCATTTT. Its protein product is CASQILDSNQPQHF.

The V call is TRBV6-1, the J call TRBJ2-2; TRBD1 agrees at 9 bases. Trimming removed 4 bases from V and 4 bases from J; junction bases left unmatched: 10. The germline gives CDR1 MNHNS, CDR2 SASEGT. The CDR3 totals 17 residues. CDR3 residues: CASSVPSPGQGTGELFF. The CDR3 nucleotides read TGTGCCAGCAGTGTACCTTCCCCGGGACAGGGCACCGGGGAGCTGTTTTTT.

V is TRBV27 and J is TRBJ2-3, with D perhaps matching TRBD1 (6 bases). The germline gives CDR1 MNHEY, CDR2 SMNVEV (reference sequence). Deletions cut 6 bases from V and 4 bases from J, with 14 bases between. The CDR3 extends over 14 amino acids. CDR3: CASRIQGVADTQYF. In nucleotides, the CDR3 is TGTGCCAGCAGGATACAGGGAGTAGCAGATACGCAGTATTTT.

The V call is TRBV28, the J call TRBJ1-5; D remains unclear. The CDR3 loop spans 15 amino acids. V was shortened by 4 bases and J by 3 bases, with 13 bases between the two germline ends. Germline V gene sequence: CDR1 MDHEN, CDR2 SYDVKM. CDR3 sequence reads: CASSSTPGPNQPQHF. The CDR3 region has the DNA TGTGCCAGCAGTTCCACCCCGGGCCCCAATCAGCCCCAGCATTTT.